A selection of T cell receptor beta chains follows, all from one sample in a study of OX40 agonist ivuxolimab in advanced cancers. The protocol was immunoSEQ multiplex PCR, while the TCRdb copy is restricted to in-frame clones and leaves out a portion. The sample has about 80,000 clones, 65% to 90% seen once. Material: CD4+ or CD8+ T cells sorted from blood, obtained in a trial of the OX40 agonist ivuxolimab. Receptor source: an adult with an advanced solid tumor such as melanoma, head and neck, liver or kidney cancer. Each CDR3 is given with its conserved first and last residue. Each record gives: clone size, J gene, V gene, CDR3 protein. Some rows mark clone size as missing; the rest say once, few, many or name a class of expanded clone.

- TRBJ1-2 TRBV5-6 CASSTGTGVNYGYTF
- TRBJ2-3 TRBV5-1 CASSLLQGEDTQYF
- TRBJ1-5 TRBV18 CASSPVRVSDQPQHF
- TRBJ2-1 TRBV29-1 CRVGGTGNEQFF
- TRBJ1-2 TRBV7-2 CASSLIPTEYGYTF
- TRBJ1-2 TRBV25-1 CASSERGVDGYTF
- TRBJ2-3 TRBV7-2 CASSLDGAGRTDTQYF
- TRBJ2-2 TRBV6-1 CASSAGRMRGPTGELFF
- TRBJ2-5 TRBV9 CASSGRDPGYQETQYF
- TRBJ2-5 TRBV19 CASSIGPGQGQETQYF
- TRBJ2-2 TRBV25-1 CASSLGQGTGELFF
- TRBJ1-6 TRBV7-9 CASSSRLASSYNSPLHF
- TRBJ1-5 TRBV7-9 CALGQGDQPQHF
- TRBJ1-5 TRBV27 CASSPWTYYRSNQPQHF
- TRBJ2-1 TRBV10-1 CASSESDRGGFNEQFF
- TRBJ1-2 TRBV6-5 CASIGTGDYGYTF
- TRBJ1-1 TRBV2 CASRQVRSGAFF
- TRBJ1-3 TRBV15 CATSRSPGAGNTIYF
- TRBJ2-4 TRBV28 CASSSWGRAVAKNIQYF
- TRBJ1-1 TRBV7-9 CASSPLFGQAGGTEAFF
- TRBJ2-5 TRBV9 CASSVGTGARETQYF
few TRBJ1-2 TRBV7-9 CASSLGDSDKDTF
once TRBJ1-6 TRBV5-1 CASSLDRRWNSPLHF
- TRBJ2-7 TRBV5-4 CASSWTGDEQYF
once TRBJ2-1 TRBV5-6 CASSLELLPSHEQFF
- TRBJ1-5 TRBV10-3 CAISATGGEGNQPQHF
- TRBJ1-3 TRBV19 CASSSATSGNTIYF
- TRBJ1-2 TRBV5-4 CASSLDGTDGYTF
- TRBJ2-5 TRBV9 CASSPAGYQETQYF
few TRBJ1-2 TRBV7-2 CASSSEDLLQTF
few TRBJ2-2 TRBV28 CASSLTGQGDGELFF
- TRBJ1-4 TRBV20-1 CSAKTNEKLFF
- TRBJ1-3 TRBV30 CAWSHPRPGNSGNTIYF
- TRBJ1-1 TRBV7-8 CASSLIGTGDTEAFF
- TRBJ1-6 TRBV5-8 CASSSDRGNSPLHF
- TRBJ1-2 TRBV5-1 CASSDPQGAYYGYTF
- TRBJ1-1 TRBV19 CASRLLGAEAFF
- TRBJ2-6 TRBV2 CASSELRLRSGANVLTF
- TRBJ2-5 TRBV18 CASSPGPNQEWTQYF
- TRBJ1-2 TRBV25-1 CASTAGNYGYTF
- TRBJ1-6 TRBV6-5 CASNNRVSNSPLHF
- TRBJ1-1 TRBV25-1 CASSESSRTEAFF
- TRBJ2-5 TRBV28 CASSKTGATGGTQYF
- TRBJ2-7 TRBV30 CAWSVGTDEAYEQYF
- TRBJ2-1 TRBV4-3 CASSQGDRVIKNEQFF
- TRBJ1-4 TRBV28 CASSSSRQTKATNEKLFF
- TRBJ1-4 TRBV30 CAWARDRDSNEKLFF
once TRBJ1-2 TRBV27 CASSYLGQGPNYGYTF
- TRBJ1-2 TRBV5-3 CASSSDNSFDYGYTF
- TRBJ1-6 TRBV4-3 CASSSSYNSPLHF
few TRBJ2-4 TRBV28 CASSFSLQPGAKNIQYF
few TRBJ2-5 TRBV5-1 CASSLGGDPRETQYF
- TRBJ2-3 TRBV7-2 CASSFRLAGDTQYF
- TRBJ2-6 TRBV4-1 CASSQGTSSGANVLTF
once TRBJ2-5 TRBV5-4 CASSYPGRGDQETQYF
- TRBJ1-3 TRBV28 CATWEGGRNSGNTIYF